This T cell receptor beta chain was obtained from a study of PD-1 blockade in classical Hodgkin lymphoma. In the study overall: Intravenous delivery of nivolumab at 3 mg/kg to patients occurred every 2 weeks.

General study findings and limits: TCR diversity rose significantly by C4D1 in CD4+ but not CD8+ cells.

As to this clone: What it recognizes is unknown.

Time point described: cycle 4 day 1 (C4D1), after 6 weeks of nivolumab. Each of the patients experienced relapse following autologous stem cell transplantation, and their brentuximab vedotin exposure differed. Isolation of CD4+ T cells from thawed PBMCs was performed by magnetic negative selection. Complete response, partial response or progressive disease were the best responses. Germline-derived CDR1 and CDR2 are SGHDT and YYEEEE. V lost 0 bases to trimming and J lost 2 bases, with 12 bases between them. The CDR3 has 15 residues. Profiling relied on immunoSEQ multiplex PCR, and the TCRdb table lists in-frame clones only, not all of them. The sample records approximately 18,000 clones, around 78% being singletons.

Sequenced here: CD4+ T cells from blood, sampled before the fourth cycle of nivolumab. The chain employs TRBV5-6 and TRBJ2-7, with unresolved D. The TCR was taken from a human donor with classical Hodgkin lymphoma. The CDR3 DNA reads TGTGCCAGCAGCTTGGGGCGAATGCTAACCTACGAGCAGTACTTC. Translating gives CASSLGRMLTYEQYF. Complete variable domain (other parts from reference TRBV5-6 and TRBJ2-7): DAGVTQSPTHLIKTRGQQVTLRCSPKSGHDTVSWYQQALGQGPQFIFQYYEEEERQRGNFPDRFSGHQFPNYSSELNVNALLLGDSALYLCASSLGRMLTYEQYFGPGTRLTVT.